This T cell receptor (beta chain) was sequenced for a study of T cells in Graves' hyperthyroidism and ophthalmopathy. An absence of ophthalmopathy progression within 18 months meant stable Graves' hyperthyroidism. The CDR3 has 16 residues. Germline V gives CDR1 SGHRS, CDR2 YFSETQ. The V end lost 5 bases, the J end lost 1 base, and 17 bases lay between the germline ends. This clonotype occurred many times. TCR beta CDR3 region amplification was performed from RNA transcripts. When the TCR CDR3 underwent first-round RT-PCR, the HTBI primer set was used. One entry per CDR3 protein, called by TCRdb with MiXCR from the multiplex PCR reads. Of 300,000 to 400,000 distinct CDR3 sequences in the sample, over 11% are singletons; the top ten hold 11%.

The chain has TRBV5-1 and TRBJ2-3; the D gene is possibly TRBD1 (5 bases). This TCR was recovered from a woman in her fifties or sixties with Graves' hyperthyroidism. The sequenced material came from blood. The CDR3 loop is CASRLPGQQGTDTQYF. The CDR3 region has the DNA TGCGCCAGCAGACTACCAGGTCAACAGGGCACAGATACGCAGTATTTT.